The rows below give T cell receptor beta chains drawn from one sample of a study of shared T cell receptors in the human thymus. Profiled with immunoSEQ multiplex PCR; TCRdb holds only in-frame clones, not every one. The sample shows approximately 660,000 clones, roughly 90% of them seen only once. The sample was also linked to a second study, of human thymus T cells.

Sequences were obtained from thymocytes. All receptors come from a boy under three years old with a congenital heart defect. CDR3s include the opening cysteine and the closing phenylalanine or tryptophan. D genes are given only for firm matches. Clone size appears in some rows only: once, few, many, or a class for an expanded clone.

TRBV10-2	TRBJ1-2	NA	TRBD1	CASSESRRGRNYGYTF	TGCGCCAGCAGTGAGTCAAGGAGGGGGCGGAACTATGGCTACACCTTC
TRBV2	TRBJ2-7	NA	TRBD1	CASKLTGGCYEQYF	TGTGCCAGCAAATTGACAGGGGGCTGTTACGAGCAGTACTTC
TRBV5-6	TRBJ2-1	NA	TRBD1	CASSLVPGDRGFNEQFF	TGTGCCAGCAGCTTGGTTCCCGGGGACAGGGGCTTCAATGAGCAGTTCTTC
TRBV27	TRBJ1-5	NA	NA	CASSLSRQPQHF	TGTGCCAGCAGTTTATCGAGGCAGCCCCAGCATTTT
TRBV12-5	TRBJ2-1	NA	TRBD2	CASGTASGLAENEQFF	TGTGCTAGTGGTACGGCTTCCGGGCTAGCGGAGAATGAGCAGTTCTTC
TRBV7-9	TRBJ2-3	NA	NA	CASSLRRQALPTDTQYF	TGTGCCAGCAGCCTTCGACGACAGGCCCTCCCCACAGATACGCAGTATTTT
TRBV19	TRBJ2-4	NA	TRBD1	CASSIADRGLAKNIQYF	TGTGCCAGTAGTATTGCGGACAGGGGGCTGGCCAAAAACATTCAGTACTTC
TRBV6-1	TRBJ2-5	once	NA	CASSESPPPWAGQETQYF	TGTGCCAGCAGTGAAAGTCCCCCCCCCTGGGCGGGGCAAGAGACCCAGTACTTC
TRBV6-4	TRBJ1-3	few	NA	CASSDGRGGGNTIYF	TGTGCCAGCAGTGACGGTAGGGGCGGAGGAAACACCATATATTTT
TRBV6-5	TRBJ2-7	NA	TRBD1	CASSYIRRQGYEQYF	TGTGCCAGCAGTTACATACGGAGACAGGGCTACGAGCAGTACTTC
TRBV19	TRBJ1-5	NA	TRBD1	CASSRQGSNQPQHF	TGTGCCAGTAGTCGACAGGGTAGCAATCAGCCCCAGCATTTT
TRBV10-3	TRBJ2-1	NA	NA	CAITRSSGETYNEQFF	TGTGCCATCACCCGTTCTTCCGGGGAGACTTACAATGAGCAGTTCTTC
TRBV15	TRBJ1-5	NA	NA	CATSRTPDGGQPQHF	TGTGCCACCAGCAGGACCCCCGACGGGGGTCAGCCCCAGCATTTT
TRBV11-2	TRBJ2-5	NA	NA	CASSLEGGAEETQYF	TGTGCCAGCAGCTTAGAAGGCGGGGCGGAGGAGACCCAGTACTTC
TRBV5-4	TRBJ2-5	NA	NA	CASRVSPPETQYF	TGTGCCAGCAGGGTAAGCCCCCCGGAGACCCAGTACTTC
TRBV30	TRBJ2-7	NA	TRBD2	CAWASGSSYEQYF	TGTGCCTGGGCTAGCGGGAGCTCCTACGAGCAGTACTTC
TRBV7-2	TRBJ2-5	NA	TRBD1	CASTRGPSGQETQYF	TGTGCCAGCACTAGGGGGCCGTCGGGCCAAGAGACCCAGTACTTC
TRBV7-2	TRBJ2-5	NA	NA	CASSSRGQETQYF	TGTGCCAGCAGCTCACGAGGCCAAGAGACCCAGTACTTC
TRBV6-1	TRBJ1-1	NA	NA	CASTHGGIGAEAFF	TGTGCCAGCACGCATGGGGGGATCGGGGCGGAAGCTTTCTTT
TRBV2	TRBJ2-1	NA	TRBD2	CASRARDYHNEQFF	TGTGCCAGCAGGGCCCGGGACTATCACAATGAGCAGTTCTTC
TRBV11-2	TRBJ2-5	NA	NA	CASSLDTRSTQYF	TGTGCCAGCAGCTTAGATACCCGGTCCACCCAGTACTTC
TRBV11-3	TRBJ1-2	NA	TRBD1	CASSPRTGSTGYGYTF	TGTGCCAGCAGCCCAAGGACAGGTTCAACGGGCTATGGCTACACCTTC
TRBV7-2	TRBJ2-3	NA	TRBD2	CASSLGTSGGGPDTQYF	TGTGCCAGCAGCTTAGGGACTAGCGGAGGGGGGCCAGATACGCAGTATTTT
TRBV10-1	TRBJ2-7	NA	NA	CASRQGPYYEQYF	TGCGCCAGCAGGCAGGGGCCCTACTACGAGCAGTACTTC
TRBV4-3	TRBJ1-2	NA	TRBD1	CASSQEAGQGVGGYTF	TGCGCCAGCAGCCAAGAAGCGGGACAGGGGGTAGGGGGCTACACCTTC
TRBV9	TRBJ2-3	NA	TRBD2	CASSVGGRRTDTQYF	TGTGCCAGCAGCGTAGGCGGGAGGAGGACAGATACGCAGTATTTT
TRBV2	TRBJ2-1	NA	TRBD2	CATLPTSAVNEQFF	TGTGCCACCTTACCGACTAGCGCCGTCAATGAGCAGTTCTTC
TRBV5-1	TRBJ2-7	once	NA	CASSLQGGSYEQYF	TGCGCCAGCAGCTTGCAGGGCGGATCCTACGAGCAGTACTTC
TRBV4-3	TRBJ2-1	NA	TRBD2	CASSQGGRREAQGEQFF	TGCGCCAGCAGCCAAGGAGGCCGGCGGGAGGCCCAAGGAGAGCAGTTCTTC